The 16 T cell receptor beta chains reported below all come from one sample, sequenced in a study of cytotoxic CD8 clonotypes in ibrutinib-treated CLL. Only in-frame clones appear in the TCRdb table, and some are missing; sequencing was by immunoSEQ multiplex PCR. The sample carries about 130,000 clones, 84% recorded once. Sequences were derived from PBMCs, sampled after 24 months of ibrutinib treatment. These receptors were obtained from a human donor with chronic lymphocytic leukemia.

This chain links TRBV2 with TRBJ2-7; 10 positions match TRBD1. The V gene's germline CDR1 is SNHLY and CDR2 FYNNEI. The V segment lost 6 bases and the J segment 2 bases; nucleotides outside the gene matches: 7. CDR3 size: 15 residues. CDR3 sequence (DNA): TGTGCCAGCAGCCACACGGGACAGGGGACCTACGAGCAGTACTTC. Protein sequence: CASSHTGQGTYEQYF.

The chain is built from TRBV19 and TRBJ1-1; D is unresolved. V lost 3 bases and J lost 5, with 10 bases in between. In germline, CDR1 is LNHDA, CDR2 SQIVND (reference sequence). The CDR3 sequence is 13 residues long. In DNA form, the CDR3 reads TGTGCCAGTAGTATCCTACAGAGGACTGAAGCTTTCTTT. This translates into CASSILQRTEAFF.

A single count supports this clone. V usage is TRBV18 and J usage is TRBJ1-6, with TRBD1 matching over 7 bases. The J segment lost 6 bases and the V segment lost 3 bases, leaving 5 bases of the junction unmatched. Germline CDR1 reads KGHSH; CDR2 reads LQKENI. CDR3 length: 15 residues. This CDR3 reads CASSPSTGSNSPLHF. The CDR3 bases are TGTGCCAGCTCACCTTCGACAGGGTCTAATTCACCCCTCCACTTT.

The rearrangement uses TRBV27 and TRBJ1-2; 12 nucleotides align to TRBD1. Germline V gene lookup returns CDR1 MNHEY and CDR2 SMNVEV (reference sequence). Trimming at V came to 5 bases and at J to 7 bases, leaving 8 bases not matched to a gene. The CDR3 is 15 amino acids. DNA for the CDR3: TGTGCCAGCAGTACAACGGGACAGGGGGCCCTTGGCTACACCTTC. As protein: CASSTTGQGALGYTF.

V is TRBV4-2 and J is TRBJ2-7; TRBD1 matches at 7 bases. The CDR3 runs to 17 residues. The germline gives CDR1 LGHNA, CDR2 YNFKEQ. The V and J ends lost 0 bases and 2 bases, in that order; junction bases with no gene match: 10. DNA of the CDR3: TGTGCCAGCAGCCAAGATGTCATAGGGACAGACCCCTACGAGCAGTACTTC. Protein sequence: CASSQDVIGTDPYEQYF.

V is TRBV25-1 and J is TRBJ1-4, with unresolved D. This CDR3 has 12 residues. The V end lost 6 bases, the J end lost 5 bases, and 7 bases lay between the germline ends. Germline assignment: CDR1 MGHDK and CDR2 SYGVNS. The CDR3 reads CASRGYNEKLFF. CDR3 bases: TGTGCCAGCAGGGGATACAATGAAAAACTGTTTTTT.

The chain employs TRBV7-9 and TRBJ1-4; D is ambiguous. CDR1 and CDR2 from the germline V gene are SEHNR and FQNEAQ (reference sequence). V was cut by 4 bases and J by 5 bases, with 11 bases left in between. The CDR3 runs to 14 residues. CDR3 in amino acids: CASSSFGLNEKLFF. The DNA of the CDR3 is TGTGCCAGCAGCTCCTTTGGACTGAATGAAAAACTGTTTTTT.

The rearrangement links TRBV27 to TRBJ2-3; 8 bases are shared with TRBD2. Looked up from germline, CDR1 is MNHEY and CDR2 is SMNVEV (reference sequence). V was pared by 8 bases and J by 8 bases, with 3 bases of the junction left unmatched. The CDR3 totals 11 residues. Here the CDR3 reads CASRGGRTQYF. The CDR3 region has the DNA TGTGCCAGCCGGGGGGGGCGTACGCAGTATTTT.

The chain carries TRBV5-1 and TRBJ1-4; D gene unclear. The germline CDR1 and CDR2 sequences are SGHRS and YFSETQ. The CDR3 contains 13 residues. Trimming took 4 bases from V and 8 from J, leaving 12 bases between them. The CDR3 region is CASSRASAEKLFF. The CDR3 bases are TGCGCCAGCAGCCGGGCGTCAGCGGAAAAACTGTTTTTT.

This clone was detected a few times. The chain has TRBV7-2 and TRBJ2-5; 9 nucleotides align to TRBD2. The V gene's germline CDR1 is SGHTA and CDR2 FQGNSA. V shed 3 bases and J 9 bases; nucleotides not matched to a gene: 14. This CDR3 has 16 amino acids. CDR3 DNA sequence: TGTGCCAGCAGCTTTAACAGCGGGGGGACACCGGTGTCCCAGTACTTC. Protein product: CASSFNSGGTPVSQYF.

This rearrangement joins TRBV29-1 to TRBJ2-3; 8 bases fit TRBD1. Germline-derived CDR1 and CDR2 are SQVTM and ANQGSEA. Unmatched junction bases numbered 6, after V lost 5 bases and J lost 5 bases. The CDR3 totals 13 residues. In DNA, the CDR3 is TGCAGCGTTCGGACAGGGACCATAGATACGCAGTATTTT. The encoded protein is CSVRTGTIDTQYF.

The V gene is TRBV7-8, the J gene TRBJ2-1; TRBD2 aligns across 10 bases. Germline V gene lookup returns CDR1 SGHVS and CDR2 FQNEAQ. The V and J ends lost 1 base and 12 bases, in that order; junction bases with no gene match: 12. The CDR3 consists of 16 residues. The CDR3 DNA reads TGTGCCAGCAGCTTAGTGGCACTAGCGGGGTTTTCTGGGCAGTTCTTC. It yields the protein CASSLVALAGFSGQFF.

The rearrangement links TRBV19 to TRBJ2-1; TRBD2 aligns across 10 bases. With V trimmed by 4 bases and J by 6 bases, 6 bases remained unmatched. The V gene's germline CDR1 is LNHDA and CDR2 SQIVND (reference sequence). This CDR3 is 15 amino acids long. The CDR3 nucleotides read TGTGCCAGTAGTACTAGCGGGGGTCATTTCAATGAGCAGTTCTTC. Residues: CASSTSGGHFNEQFF.

The rearrangement joins TRBV11-2 to TRBJ2-5; D is perhaps TRBD2 (5 bases). The assigned J gene may be wrong: the sequence end matches TRBJ2-7 better. CDR1 SGHAT and CDR2 FQNNGV come from the germline V gene. This CDR3 has 14 amino acids. The DNA of the CDR3 is TGTGCCAGCAGGGCTAGCTTTTTCTCCTACGAGCAGTACTTC. As protein: CASRASFFSYEQYF.

The V and J genes are TRBV7-2 and TRBJ1-4; possible D gene TRBD1, 6 bases. The CDR3 covers 15 residues. V was shortened by 5 bases and J by 3 bases, with 13 bases between the two germline ends. CDR1 and CDR2 (germline): SGHTA, FQGNSA. The CDR3 reads CASSNRGGANEKLFF. The CDR3 DNA reads TGTGCCAGCAGCAACCGAGGGGGAGCTAATGAAAAACTGTTTTTT.

The V gene is TRBV19, the J gene TRBJ2-7; weak D call: TRBD1 (5 bases). Germline V gene lookup returns CDR1 LNHDA and CDR2 SQIVND (reference sequence). The CDR3 consists of 14 residues. The ends were cut back, 5 bases at V and 4 bases at J, with 15 bases in the middle. CDR3 bases: TGTGCCAGTAGTCCCACAGGAGTCGGTTACGAGCAGTACTTC. Translated: CASSPTGVGYEQYF.